This passage covers 15 T cell receptor beta chains from one sample sequenced in a study of cytomegalovirus exposure and HLA in healthy donors. The study ran its PCR with 60 Vbeta and 13 Jbeta primers. Assay: immunoSEQ multiplex PCR; the TCRdb copy retains only in-frame clones and omits some. Of approximately 140,000 clones in the sample, 84% were seen once. The sample taken for sequencing was PBMCs. All receptors come from a man over 45 in good health and CMV-seronegative.

V gene TRBV5-1 combines with J gene TRBJ1-6; weak D call: TRBD1 (5 bases). V was cut by 4 bases and J by 12 bases, with 14 bases left in between. This CDR3 contains 13 residues. Germline CDR1 reads SGHRS; CDR2 reads YFSETQ. The CDR3 bases are TGCGCCAGCAGCCCTGACAGCCGATTACCCCTCCACTTT. The encoded protein is CASSPDSRLPLHF.

The chain recombines TRBV6-5 with TRBJ2-5; the match to TRBD1 covers 8 bases. The CDR3 extends over 14 amino acids. CDR1 is MNHEY and CDR2 is SVGAGI in the germline V gene. The V and J ends lost 2 bases and 4 bases, in that order; junction bases with no gene match: 3. The CDR3 DNA reads as TGTGCCAGCAGTTACGGACAGGGTCGAGAGACCCAGTACTTC. Translating gives CASSYGQGRETQYF.

This clone has a single count. The chain couples TRBV30 to TRBJ2-5, with a tentative D call TRBD1 (6 bases). The end of the DNA is better explained by TRBJ2-7, so the J call may be wrong. The germline gives CDR1 GTSNPN, CDR2 SVGIG (reference sequence). The CDR3 covers 15 residues. The DNA for the CDR3 is TGTGCCTGGAGGGACGCCGGGCAGGGGACCTACGAGCAGTACTTC. This encodes CAWRDAGQGTYEQYF.

This clone was seen a few times. V gene TRBV27 combines with J gene TRBJ1-2; 10 bases are a match to TRBD1. V shed 4 bases, J shed 4 bases, and the junction held 3 bases outside the gene matches. Germline CDR1 is MNHEY and CDR2 is SMNVEV (reference sequence). The CDR3 has 14 amino acids. CDR3 sequence: CASSSGQGTYGYTF. CDR3 nucleotides: TGTGCCAGCAGTTCGGGACAGGGGACCTATGGCTACACCTTC.

This sequence joins TRBV6-1 and TRBJ1-5, with D unclear. V gave up 8 bases and J gave up 3 bases, with 17 bases separating them. Germline V gene lookup returns CDR1 MNHNS and CDR2 SASEGT. The CDR3 is 15 amino acids. CDR3 sequence: CASRGGTKPNQPQHF. The CDR3 DNA is TGTGCCAGCCGCGGCGGAACAAAACCCAATCAGCCCCAGCATTTT.

This chain connects TRBV30 to TRBJ2-5, with TRBD1 matching over 9 bases. The CDR3 loop spans 15 amino acids. Trimming took 4 bases from V and 4 from J; bases not matched to a gene: 10. Germline V gene lookup returns CDR1 GTSNPN and CDR2 SVGIG (reference sequence). In DNA, the CDR3 is TGTGCCTGGACCCACACAGGGGGCCTAGGAGAGACCCAGTACTTC. Residues: CAWTHTGGLGETQYF.

This clone has only one observation. The chain uses TRBV5-1 and TRBJ2-4; weak D call: TRBD1 (6 bases). In germline, CDR1 is SGHRS, CDR2 YFSETQ. The CDR3 covers 14 residues. V shed 4 bases and J shed 4 bases, with 12 bases lying between them. The CDR3 nucleotides are TGCGCCAGCAGCATATCGGGACAAAAAAACATTCAGTACTTC. Translating it yields CASSISGQKNIQYF.

V usage is TRBV18 and J usage is TRBJ2-3; unclear D gene. V gave up 6 bases and J gave up 0 bases, with 4 bases separating them. The CDR3 extends over 12 amino acids. CDR1 and CDR2 (germline): KGHSH, LQKENI. The CDR3 region is CASSQSTDTQYF. The CDR3 DNA reads TGTGCCAGCTCCCAAAGCACAGATACGCAGTATTTT. The variable domain in full, with the rest retrieved from reference TRBV18 and TRBJ2-3, is NAGVMQNPRHLVRRRGQEARLRCSPMKGHSHVYWYRQLPEEGLKFMVYLQKENIIDESGMPKERFSAEFPKEGPSILRIQQVVRGDSAAYFCASSQSTDTQYFGPGTRLTVL.

This CDR3 is CASSSNQGVGELFF. In DNA, the CDR3 is TGTGCCAGCAGCTCAAACCAGGGGGTCGGGGAGCTGTTTTTT. V gene TRBV7-3 combines with J gene TRBJ2-2; TRBD1 matches 7 bases. V shed 4 bases and J 7 bases; nucleotides not matched to a gene: 6. CDR3 length: 14 amino acids. Germline V lookup: CDR1 SGHTA, CDR2 FQGTGA.

The rearrangement links TRBV27 to TRBJ2-7, with 8 bases fitting TRBD1. V was clipped by 6 bases and J by 3 bases; unmatched bases: 7. The CDR3 is 14 amino acids. The germline gives CDR1 MNHEY, CDR2 SMNVEV (reference sequence). DNA for the CDR3: TGTGCCAGCAGCCGTCAGGGGGCGGTCTACGAGCAGTACTTC. This codes for CASSRQGAVYEQYF.

V is TRBV29-1 and J is TRBJ2-7; D not certain. V gave up 3 bases and J gave up 0 bases, with 6 bases separating them. This CDR3 is 12 amino acids long. Germline CDR1 SQVTM, CDR2 ANQGSEA. Written as DNA, the CDR3 is TGCAGCGTTGACACGGGCTCCTACGAGCAGTACTTC. This encodes CSVDTGSYEQYF.

This chain links TRBV7-2 with TRBJ1-6; D may be TRBD1 (5 bases). The CDR3 runs 15 residues. Per the germline V gene, CDR1 is SGHTA and CDR2 is FQGNSA. V was pared by 5 bases and J by 10 bases, with 18 bases between. The CDR3 loop is CASSLDPGFGSPLHF. The CDR3 nucleotides are TGTGCCAGCAGCCTAGATCCAGGGTTTGGCTCACCCCTCCACTTT.

The chain couples TRBV6-6 to TRBJ2-7; D not certain. The ends were cut back, 2 bases at V and 6 bases at J, with 14 bases in the middle. Germline V gene lookup returns CDR1 MNHNY and CDR2 SVGAGI (reference sequence). CDR3 length equals 14 residues. This chain's CDR3 is CASSYAGPLSEQYF. The CDR3 region has the DNA TGTGCCAGCAGTTACGCAGGCCCCCTCAGCGAGCAGTACTTC.

The chain combines TRBV7-3 with TRBJ2-1; D may be TRBD1 (5 bases). The CDR3 is 12 amino acids. Trimming shortened V by 5 bases and J by 9 bases, and 11 bases separated the two germline ends. CDR1 is SGHTA, CDR2 FQGTGA, per germline. In DNA form, the CDR3 reads TGTGCCAGCAGCGTTACAGGAGCTGAGCAGTTCTTC. As protein: CASSVTGAEQFF.

This clone was seen only a few times. The chain uses TRBV6-1 and TRBJ2-7; 10 nucleotides agree with TRBD1. The ends lost 7 bases at V and 1 base at J; junction bases unmatched: 7. Germline V gene data show CDR1 as MNHNS and CDR2 as SASEGT. The CDR3 has 15 residues. CDR3 DNA sequence: TGTGCCAGCAATCCGGGACAGGGGCCTTCCTACGAGCAGTACTTC. Protein: CASNPGQGPSYEQYF.